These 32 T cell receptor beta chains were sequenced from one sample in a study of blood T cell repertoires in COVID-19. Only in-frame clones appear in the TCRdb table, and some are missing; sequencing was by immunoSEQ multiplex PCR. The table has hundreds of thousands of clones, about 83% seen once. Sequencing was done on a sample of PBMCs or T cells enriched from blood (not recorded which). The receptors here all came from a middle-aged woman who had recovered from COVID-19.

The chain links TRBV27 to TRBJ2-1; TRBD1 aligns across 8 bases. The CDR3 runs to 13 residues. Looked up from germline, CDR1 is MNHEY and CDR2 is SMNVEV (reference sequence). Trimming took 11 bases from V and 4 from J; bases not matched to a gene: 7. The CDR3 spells CAHLQGAYNEQFF. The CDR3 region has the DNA TGTGCCCACCTGCAGGGGGCGTACAATGAGCAGTTCTTC.

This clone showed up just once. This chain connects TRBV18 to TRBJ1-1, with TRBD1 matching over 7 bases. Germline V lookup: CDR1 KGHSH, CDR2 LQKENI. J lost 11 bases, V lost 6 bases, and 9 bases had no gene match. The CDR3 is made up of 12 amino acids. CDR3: CASSTGTTFAFF. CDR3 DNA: TGTGCCAGCTCGACAGGGACGACTTTTGCTTTCTTT.

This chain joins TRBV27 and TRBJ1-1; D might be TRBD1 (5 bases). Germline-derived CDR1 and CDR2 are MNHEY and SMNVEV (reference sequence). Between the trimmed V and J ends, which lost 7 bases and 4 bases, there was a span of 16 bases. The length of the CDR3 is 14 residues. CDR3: CASTPRGGGTEAFF. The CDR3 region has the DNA TGTGCCAGCACCCCCCGGGGGGGTGGCACTGAAGCTTTCTTT.

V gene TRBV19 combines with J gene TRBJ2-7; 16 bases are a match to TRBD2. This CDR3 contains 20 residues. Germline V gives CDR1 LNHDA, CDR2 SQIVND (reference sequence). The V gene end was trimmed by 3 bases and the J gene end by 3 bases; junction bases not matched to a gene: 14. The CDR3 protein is CASSIGLAGTSGRAFYEQYF. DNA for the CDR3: TGTGCCAGTAGTATCGGCCTTGCCGGGACTAGCGGGAGGGCGTTCTACGAGCAGTACTTC.

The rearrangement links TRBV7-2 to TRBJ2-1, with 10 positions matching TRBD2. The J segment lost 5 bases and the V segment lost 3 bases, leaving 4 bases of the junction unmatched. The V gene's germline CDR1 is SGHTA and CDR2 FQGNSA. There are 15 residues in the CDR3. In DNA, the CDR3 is TGTGCCAGCAGCTTCAGTCTAGCGGGGGACAATGAGCAGTTCTTC. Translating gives CASSFSLAGDNEQFF.

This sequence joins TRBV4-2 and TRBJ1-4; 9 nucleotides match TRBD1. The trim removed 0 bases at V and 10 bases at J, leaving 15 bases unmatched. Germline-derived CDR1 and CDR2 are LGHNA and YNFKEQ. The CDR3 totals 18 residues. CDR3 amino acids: CASSQDPRPDRGSGKLFF. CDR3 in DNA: TGTGCCAGCAGCCAAGATCCCCGCCCAGACAGGGGGTCTGGAAAACTGTTTTTT.

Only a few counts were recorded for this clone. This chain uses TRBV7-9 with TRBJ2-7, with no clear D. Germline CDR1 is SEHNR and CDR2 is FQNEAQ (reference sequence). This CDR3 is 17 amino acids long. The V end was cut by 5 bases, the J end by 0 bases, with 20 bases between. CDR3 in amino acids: CASSPRLERVPSYEQYF. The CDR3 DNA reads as TGTGCCAGCAGCCCCAGACTGGAACGAGTCCCCTCCTACGAGCAGTACTTC.

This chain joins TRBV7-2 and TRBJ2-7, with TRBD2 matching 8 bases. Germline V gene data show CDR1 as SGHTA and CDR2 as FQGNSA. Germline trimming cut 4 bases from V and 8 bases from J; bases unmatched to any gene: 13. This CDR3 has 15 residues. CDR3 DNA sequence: TGTGCCAGCAGCTCCCCCACTAGCGGATTGGGTCAGCAGTACTTC. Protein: CASSSPTSGLGQQYF.

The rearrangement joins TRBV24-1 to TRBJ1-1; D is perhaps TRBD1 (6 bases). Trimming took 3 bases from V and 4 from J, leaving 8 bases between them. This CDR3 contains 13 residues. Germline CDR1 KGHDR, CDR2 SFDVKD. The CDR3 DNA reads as TGTGCCACCAGTGATGGGACACCCACTGAAGCTTTCTTT. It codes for CATSDGTPTEAFF.

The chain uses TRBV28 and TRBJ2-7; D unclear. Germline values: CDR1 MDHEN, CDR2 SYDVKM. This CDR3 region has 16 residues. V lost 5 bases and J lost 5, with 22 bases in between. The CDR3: CASSPRVYMVGDEQYF. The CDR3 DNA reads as TGTGCCAGCAGTCCCCGGGTGTATATGGTAGGAGACGAGCAGTACTTC.

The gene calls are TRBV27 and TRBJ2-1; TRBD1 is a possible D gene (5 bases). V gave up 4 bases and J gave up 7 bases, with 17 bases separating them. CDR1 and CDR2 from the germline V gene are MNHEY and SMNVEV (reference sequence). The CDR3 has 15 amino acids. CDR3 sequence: CASSSPGRGGNEQFF. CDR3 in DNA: TGTGCCAGCAGTTCTCCTGGTAGGGGCGGAAATGAGCAGTTCTTC.

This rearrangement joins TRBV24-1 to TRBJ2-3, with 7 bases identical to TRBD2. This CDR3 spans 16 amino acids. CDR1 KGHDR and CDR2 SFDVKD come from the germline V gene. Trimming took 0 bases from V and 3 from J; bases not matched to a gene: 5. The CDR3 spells CATSDLKTAGTDTQYF. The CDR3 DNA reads TGTGCCACCAGTGATTTGAAAACAGCGGGAACAGATACGCAGTATTTT.

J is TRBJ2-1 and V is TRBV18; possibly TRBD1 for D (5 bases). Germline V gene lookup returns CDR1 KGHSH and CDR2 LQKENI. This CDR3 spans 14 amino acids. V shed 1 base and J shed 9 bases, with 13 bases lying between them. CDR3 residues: CASSPLDPTGEQFF. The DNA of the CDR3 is TGTGCCAGCTCACCACTGGACCCCACAGGTGAGCAGTTCTTC.

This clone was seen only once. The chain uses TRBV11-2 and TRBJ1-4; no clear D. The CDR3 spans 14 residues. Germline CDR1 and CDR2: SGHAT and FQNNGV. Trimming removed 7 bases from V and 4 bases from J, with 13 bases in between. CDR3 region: CASTLGNNNEKLFF. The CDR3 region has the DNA TGTGCCAGCACCTTGGGCAATAATAATGAAAAACTGTTTTTT.

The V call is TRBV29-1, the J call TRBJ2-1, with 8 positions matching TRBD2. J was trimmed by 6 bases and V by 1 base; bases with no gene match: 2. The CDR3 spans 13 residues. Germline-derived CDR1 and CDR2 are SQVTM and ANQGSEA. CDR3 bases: TGCAGCGTTGAAGGGGGGACTAGCAATGAGCAGTTCTTC. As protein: CSVEGGTSNEQFF.

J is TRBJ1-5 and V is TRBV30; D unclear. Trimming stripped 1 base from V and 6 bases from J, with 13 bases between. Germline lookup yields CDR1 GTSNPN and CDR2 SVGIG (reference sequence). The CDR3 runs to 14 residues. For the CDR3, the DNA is TGTGCCTGGAGTGGACTGGGAGTGCCTCAGCCCCAGCATTTT. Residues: CAWSGLGVPQPQHF. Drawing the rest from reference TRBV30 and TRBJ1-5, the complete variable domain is SQTIHQWPATLVQPVGSPLSLECTVEGTSNPNLYWYRQAAGRGLQLLFYSVGIGQISSEVPQNLSASRPQDRQFILSSKKLLLSDSGFYLCAWSGLGVPQPQHFGDGTRLSIL.

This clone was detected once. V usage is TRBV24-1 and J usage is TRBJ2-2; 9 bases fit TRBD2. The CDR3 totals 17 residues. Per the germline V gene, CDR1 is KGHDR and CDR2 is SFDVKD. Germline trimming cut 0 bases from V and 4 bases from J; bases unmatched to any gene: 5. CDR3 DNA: TGTGCCACCAGTGATTTGCGGGGCGGGAGGGGCACCGGGGAGCTGTTTTTT. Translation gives CATSDLRGGRGTGELFF.

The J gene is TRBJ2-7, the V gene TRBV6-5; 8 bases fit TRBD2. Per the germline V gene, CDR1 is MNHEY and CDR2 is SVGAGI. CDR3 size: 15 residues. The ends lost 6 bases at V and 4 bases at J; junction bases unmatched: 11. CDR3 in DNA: TGTGCCAGCAGACAAAGCGGGAGCGGAGTTTACGAGCAGTACTTC. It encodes CASRQSGSGVYEQYF.

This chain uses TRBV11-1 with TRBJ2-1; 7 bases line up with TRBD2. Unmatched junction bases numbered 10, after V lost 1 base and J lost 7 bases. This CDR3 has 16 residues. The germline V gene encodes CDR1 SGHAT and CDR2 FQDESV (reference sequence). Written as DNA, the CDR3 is TGTGCCAGCAGCTTAGGGGGGGGAGGGCCTCGGAATGAGCAGTTCTTC. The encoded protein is CASSLGGGGPRNEQFF.

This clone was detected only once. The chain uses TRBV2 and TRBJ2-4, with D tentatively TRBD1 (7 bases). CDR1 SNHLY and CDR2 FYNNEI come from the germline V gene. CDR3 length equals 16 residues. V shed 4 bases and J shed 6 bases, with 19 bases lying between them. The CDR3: CASSAVRGVRGNIQYF. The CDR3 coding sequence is TGTGCCAGCAGTGCAGTCAGGGGGGTCCGAGGAAACATTCAGTACTTC.

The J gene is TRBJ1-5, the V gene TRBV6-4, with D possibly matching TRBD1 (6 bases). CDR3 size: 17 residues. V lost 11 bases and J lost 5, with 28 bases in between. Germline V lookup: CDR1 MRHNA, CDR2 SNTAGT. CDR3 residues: CAFPPTEGRGSHQPQHF. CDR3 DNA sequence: TGTGCCTTCCCCCCAACCGAGGGCAGGGGTTCGCATCAGCCCCAGCATTTT.

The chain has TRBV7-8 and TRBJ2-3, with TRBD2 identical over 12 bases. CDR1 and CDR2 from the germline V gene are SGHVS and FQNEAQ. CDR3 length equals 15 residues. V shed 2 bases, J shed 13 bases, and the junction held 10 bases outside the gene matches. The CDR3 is CASSLPTSGSVMEYF. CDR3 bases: TGTGCCAGCAGCTTACCGACTAGCGGGAGTGTGATGGAGTATTTT.

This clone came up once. CDR3 in DNA: TGCGCCAGCAGCTTGGATAGCGGAGGGGCTAAGTTCTTC. Protein product: CASSLDSGGAKFF. The chain combines TRBV5-1 with TRBJ2-1; weak D call: TRBD2 (6 bases). The V and J ends lost 0 bases and 14 bases respectively, with 15 bases between them. This CDR3 is built from 13 residues. Germline V gene lookup returns CDR1 SGHRS and CDR2 YFSETQ.

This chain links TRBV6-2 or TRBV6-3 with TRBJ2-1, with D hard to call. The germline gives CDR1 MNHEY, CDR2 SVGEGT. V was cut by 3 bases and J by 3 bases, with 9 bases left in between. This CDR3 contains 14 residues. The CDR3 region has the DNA TGTGCCAGCAGTTATACTAAGAACTACAATGAGCAGTTCTTC. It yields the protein CASSYTKNYNEQFF.

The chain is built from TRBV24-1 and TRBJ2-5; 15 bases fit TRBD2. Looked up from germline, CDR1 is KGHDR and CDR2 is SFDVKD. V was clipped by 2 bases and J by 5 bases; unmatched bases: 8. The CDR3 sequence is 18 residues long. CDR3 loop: CATSDWTGLAGGGETQYF. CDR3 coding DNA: TGTGCCACCAGTGATTGGACGGGACTAGCGGGAGGAGGGGAGACCCAGTACTTC.

The CDR3 DNA reads as TGTGCCAGCAGTCCCTCGGGGTCTAGGGCCAACGTCCTGACTTTC. It is translated as CASSPSGSRANVLTF. The chain joins TRBV28 to TRBJ2-6; D possibly corresponds to TRBD2 (5 bases). From germline, CDR1 is MDHEN and CDR2 SYDVKM. CDR3 length: 15 amino acids. Trimming left V 5 bases short and J 5 bases short, with 13 bases between.

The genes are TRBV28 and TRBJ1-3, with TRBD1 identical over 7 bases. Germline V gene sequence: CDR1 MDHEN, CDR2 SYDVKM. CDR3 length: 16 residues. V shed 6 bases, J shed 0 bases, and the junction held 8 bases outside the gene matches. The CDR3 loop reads CASSGDRVGSGNTIYF. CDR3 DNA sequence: TGTGCCAGCAGCGGAGACAGGGTCGGCTCTGGAAACACCATATATTTT.

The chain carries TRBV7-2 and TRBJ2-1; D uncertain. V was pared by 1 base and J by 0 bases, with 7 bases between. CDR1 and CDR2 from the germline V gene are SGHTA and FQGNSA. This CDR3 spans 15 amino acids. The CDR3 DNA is TGTGCCAGCAGCTTAGGGGCAAGCTCCTACAATGAGCAGTTCTTC. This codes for CASSLGASSYNEQFF. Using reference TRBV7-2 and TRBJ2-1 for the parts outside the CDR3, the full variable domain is GAGVSQSPSNKVTEKGKDVELRCDPISGHTALYWYRQSLGQGLEFLIYFQGNSAPDKSGLPSDRFSAERTGGSVSTLTIQRTQQEDSAVYLCASSLGASSYNEQFFGPGTRLTVL.

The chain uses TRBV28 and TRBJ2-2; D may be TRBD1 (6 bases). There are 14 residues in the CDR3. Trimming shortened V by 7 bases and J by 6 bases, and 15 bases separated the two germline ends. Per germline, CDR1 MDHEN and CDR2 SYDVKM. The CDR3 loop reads CASIPTQGPGELFF. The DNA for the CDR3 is TGTGCCAGCATCCCAACCCAGGGGCCCGGGGAGCTGTTTTTT.

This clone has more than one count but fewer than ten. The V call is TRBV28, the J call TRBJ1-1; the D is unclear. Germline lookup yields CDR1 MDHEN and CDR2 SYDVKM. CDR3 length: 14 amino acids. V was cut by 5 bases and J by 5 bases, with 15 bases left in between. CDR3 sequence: CASSPGGPDTEAFF. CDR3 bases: TGTGCCAGCAGTCCCGGTGGGCCGGATACTGAAGCTTTCTTT.

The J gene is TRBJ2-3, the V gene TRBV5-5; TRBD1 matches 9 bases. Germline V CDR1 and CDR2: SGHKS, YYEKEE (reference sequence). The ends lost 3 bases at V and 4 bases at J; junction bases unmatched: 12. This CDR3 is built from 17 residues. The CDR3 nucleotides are TGTGCCAGCAGCTCAATACCGGGACAGGGAACGCCAGATACGCAGTATTTT. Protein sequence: CASSSIPGQGTPDTQYF.

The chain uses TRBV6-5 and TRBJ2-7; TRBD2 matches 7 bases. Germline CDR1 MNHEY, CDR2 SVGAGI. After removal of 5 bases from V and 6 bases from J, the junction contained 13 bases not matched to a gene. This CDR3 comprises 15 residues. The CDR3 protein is CASSHHEAGRSEQYF. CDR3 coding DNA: TGTGCCAGCAGTCATCATGAAGCGGGAAGGAGCGAGCAGTACTTC.